Here is one TCR beta chain with its context. Its antigen target is currently unknown. No base quality values were provided; no much bigger clone lies one nucleotide off. The collaborating institutions used their own protocols to collect whole blood in K2EDTA tubes. For TCRbeta analysis, collaborators shipped samples in one of three forms: frozen whole blood, isolated PBMCs, or DNA extracted from either of those sample types. CDR3 length: 18 amino acids, cysteine to phenylalanine. The retained sequence is limited to the CDR3, 54 bases, with the frame set at the first base. The germline V gene (reference sequence) gives CDR1 as LNHDA and CDR2 as SQIVND. V is shortened by 0 bases, J by 0 bases, and the region joining them spans 15 bases. This entry is derived from a study of blood T cell repertoires in COVID-19 (dated by TCRdb to the early 2020s). About the investigation overall: Collaborator samples came from the United States, Italy and Spain and covered acute and convalescent phases of COVID-19. The prospective study material was composed of cDNA or gDNA derived from T cells, B-cell-depleted T cells, or PBMCs. Deeply sampled blood TCRbeta repertoires from subjects exposed to, actively infected with, or recovered from COVID-19 were included in the dataset. A freely available public database, intended as a resource for researchers studying the immune response to SARS-CoV-2, is where the repertoires were released. Samples came from the ongoing ImmuneRACE study (first 160 participants) plus 1,254 subjects from 6 global collaborators. Sample metadata almost always included a de-identified subject ID, COVID-19 status, age in years and sex. HLA class I and class II types, where available, came from metadata supplied by the sample provider rather than from assay-based typing. Broader findings and caveats from the paper: How much clinical and demographic metadata was included differed by source and by participant, and the metadata was provided uncurated.

TCRbeta CDR3 regions were amplified from genomic DNA by means of the immunoSEQ Assay, a bias-controlled multiplex PCR. Processing in the source paper ran as follows. Nucleated cell counts per sample were estimated from amplification of reference gene primers within the assay. Sequence reads were collapsed and filtered to measure the absolute abundance of every unique TCRbeta CDR3 rearrangement. For each sample, productive Simpson clonality was calculated as the square root of Simpson's diversity index across productive rearrangements. TCRdb mirrors the immuneACCESS table, restricted to in-frame sequences. Some clones are absent from its copies; in checked studies, under half trace to an unresolved V gene, and the reason for the others is unknown. The DNA gave D and trimming, while V, J and clone size come from that table. Recorded for this sample are about 36,000 clones; 70% to 90% of them occurred a single time. The biggest ten clones account for 42% of the sample.

Sequencing was done on a sample of peripheral blood. This clonotype was sampled from a human donor in a cohort sampled during active or convalescent COVID-19. The donor label of this sample is uncertain. Rearrangement joined TRBV19 to TRBJ2-1; TRBD1 is a possible D gene, resting on 6 matching bases. At the DNA level, the sequence is TGTGCCAGTAGTATAGAGGGGGTCGAGGGGGTCTCCTACAATGAGCAGTTCTTC. Its translation is CASSIEGVEGVSYNEQFF.